Ten or more counts support the clone carrying this T cell receptor (beta chain). Its antigen remains unknown. TCRdb ran MiXCR on the 5' RACE reads and lists one entry per CDR3 protein. The sample yields about 140,000 distinct CDR3 sequences, 7% to 8% seen once. The J segment lost 5 bases and the V segment lost 1 base, leaving 7 bases of the junction unmatched. The CDR3 runs to 15 residues. CDR1 MGHRA and CDR2 YSYEKL come from the germline V gene. These data are taken from a study of CD8 T cells in ankylosing spondylitis. Study-level points and caveats: What appeared characteristic of ankylosing spondylitis blood was a TCR beta motif of fewer than ten highly homologous variants. Significant enrichment of disease-linked clones was reported in matched ankylosing spondylitis synovial fluid.

The origin of this receptor is a female donor with ankylosing spondylitis or in good health (not recorded which). Sequencing was performed on blood, either unsorted or a sorted T cell fraction (not recorded which). V gene TRBV4-1 combines with J gene TRBJ1-2; 7 nucleotides match TRBD1. Written as DNA, the CDR3 is TGCGCCAGCAGCCAAGGACAGGGTAGTCGGTATGGCTACACCTTC. Amino acids: CASSQGQGSRYGYTF.